Listed below are T cell receptor beta chains from one sample, sequenced in a study of T cells in Graves' hyperthyroidism and ophthalmopathy. TCRdb reprocessed the multiplex PCR reads with MiXCR, giving one entry per CDR3 protein. The data hold about 710,000 distinct CDR3 sequences, with about a sixth observed a single time. The sample comprised blood. The receptor source for this set is a man younger than 30 with Graves' hyperthyroidism. Both conserved end residues are part of each CDR3. D genes are given only for firm matches. Clone sizes are given selectively: once, few, many, or a class where the clone is expanded.

TRBD1	TRBV11-3	TRBJ2-5	-	CASTRGQGARETQYF	TGTGCCAGCACCCGTGGACAGGGGGCGCGGGAGACCCAGTACTTC
TRBD1	TRBV3-1	TRBJ2-7	few	CASSSTGTAPYEQYF	TGTGCCAGCAGCTCAACCGGGACAGCGCCCTACGAGCAGTACTTC
-	TRBV9	TRBJ2-1	-	CASSVGTFNEQFF	TGTGCCAGCAGCGTAGGGACTTTCAATGAGCAGTTCTTC
-	TRBV18	TRBJ2-5	few	CASSGAGSETQYF	TGTGCCAGCTCAGGGGCGGGAAGTGAGACCCAGTACTTC
-	TRBV28	TRBJ2-7	many	CASRFARAGTAAYEQYF	TGTGCCAGCAGATTCGCCAGGGCCGGGACCGCAGCCTACGAGCAGTACTTC
-	TRBV28	TRBJ2-1	many	CASSLRSSYNEQFF	TGTGCCAGCAGTTTAAGGAGCTCCTACAATGAGCAGTTCTTC
TRBD1	TRBV25-1	TRBJ2-3	-	CASSEYGDSTQYF	TGTGCCAGCAGTGAATATGGGGACAGTACGCAGTATTTT
-	TRBV4-1	TRBJ2-3	-	CASSQRPGSTDTQYF	TGCGCCAGCAGCCAGAGACCAGGGAGCACAGATACGCAGTATTTT
TRBD2	TRBV9	TRBJ2-3	few	CASSKRTSGPDTQYF	TGTGCCAGCAGCAAACGGACTAGCGGACCAGATACGCAGTATTTT
TRBD1	TRBV15	TRBJ1-2	-	CATSRPGQGALSYGYTF	TGTGCCACCAGCAGGCCAGGACAGGGGGCTTTGTCCTATGGCTACACCTTC
-	TRBV18	TRBJ2-1	-	CASSPLTEYNEQFF	TGTGCCAGCTCACCCCTGACAGAGTACAATGAGCAGTTCTTC
-	TRBV20-1	TRBJ1-5	-	CSARAGFDNQPQHF	TGCAGTGCTAGAGCGGGATTCGACAATCAGCCCCAGCATTTT
-	TRBV20-1	TRBJ2-1	-	CSARVVRSEQFF	TGCAGTGCTAGAGTGGTTAGGAGTGAGCAGTTCTTC
-	TRBV5-4	TRBJ2-7	-	CASSADRKSSYEQYF	TGTGCCAGCAGCGCCGACAGGAAGAGCTCCTACGAGCAGTACTTC
-	TRBV28	TRBJ1-2	-	CASSTLEGNYGYTF	TGTGCCAGCAGCACCCTGGAGGGTAACTATGGCTACACCTTC
-	TRBV9	TRBJ2-7	-	CASSVGAGTYEQYF	TGTGCCAGCAGCGTAGGTGCAGGGACCTACGAGCAGTACTTC
-	TRBV24-1	TRBJ1-2	-	CATSDSYRDGYTF	TGTGCCACCAGTGATTCCTACAGGGACGGCTACACCTTC
TRBD1	TRBV28	TRBJ1-6	-	CASSLTGPYKMDSPLHF	TGTGCCAGCAGTTTGACAGGGCCGTATAAGATGGATTCACCCCTCCACTTT
-	TRBV11-2	TRBJ1-1	many	CASSLDPGDAEAFF	TGTGCCAGCAGCTTAGATCCAGGGGACGCTGAAGCTTTCTTT
TRBD2	TRBV7-2	TRBJ2-1	many	CASSLKGLAGLPGDEQFF	TGTGCCAGCAGCTTAAAAGGACTAGCGGGTTTACCGGGGGATGAGCAGTTCTTC
TRBD1	TRBV28	TRBJ1-2	-	CASSAGGYGYTF	TGTGCCAGCAGCGCAGGGGGCTATGGCTACACCTTC
-	TRBV19	TRBJ2-2	few	CASSTQLSGELFF	TGTGCCAGTAGTACCCAGTTATCGGGGGAGCTGTTTTTT
TRBD2	TRBV24-1	TRBJ2-2	few	CATSEGGRDTYTGELFF	TGTGCCACCAGTGAAGGCGGGAGAGACACGTACACCGGGGAGCTGTTTTTT
-	TRBV28	TRBJ1-5	-	CASSSGRGYSNQPQHF	TGTGCCAGCAGTTCAGGACGGGGGTATAGCAATCAGCCCCAGCATTTT
-	TRBV7-8	TRBJ2-6	many	CASSSLWVGANVLTF	TGTGCCAGCAGCTCCCTCTGGGTCGGGGCCAACGTCCTGACTTTC
TRBD2	TRBV2	TRBJ2-7	-	CASTQGLAGSLSYEQYF	TGTGCCAGCACCCAAGGACTAGCGGGTTCTCTCTCCTACGAGCAGTACTTC
-	TRBV20-1	TRBJ2-5	many	CSARDNERLQETQYF	TGCAGTGCTAGAGATAATGAGCGGCTCCAAGAGACCCAGTACTTC
TRBD1	TRBV6-1	TRBJ2-7	many	CASRKQGASSYEQYF	TGTGCCAGCAGAAAACAGGGGGCCTCGTCCTACGAGCAGTACTTC
-	TRBV20-1	TRBJ2-3	-	CSARDKMTILPDTQYF	TGCAGTGCTAGAGATAAGATGACTATCTTACCCGATACGCAGTATTTT
-	TRBV7-2	TRBJ2-1	many	CASSASYEQFF	TGTGCCAGCAGCGCTTCGTATGAGCAGTTCTTC
-	TRBV25-1	TRBJ2-5	-	CASSEALGEETQYF	TGTGCCAGCAGTGAGGCACTAGGAGAAGAGACCCAGTACTTC
-	TRBV2	TRBJ2-2	many	CASSEAGTLNTGELFF	TGTGCCAGCAGTGAAGCAGGGACACTGAACACCGGGGAGCTGTTTTTT
TRBD2	TRBV3-1	TRBJ2-1	many	CASSPHGGAFGDEQFF	TGTGCCAGCAGCCCCCACGGGGGGGCGTTCGGCGATGAGCAGTTCTTC
-	TRBV28	TRBJ2-7	-	CASTLEGAEQHF	TGTGCCAGCACCCTGGAGGGCGCCGAGCAGCACTTC
TRBD2	TRBV27	TRBJ2-2	-	CASSLGTSGSSGTGELFF	TGTGCCAGCAGTCTAGGGACTAGCGGGAGTTCAGGCACCGGGGAGCTGTTTTTT
-	TRBV18	TRBJ2-2	many	CASSPTGGAAGELFF	TGTGCCAGCTCACCGACGGGGGGCGCGGCCGGGGAGCTGTTTTTT
-	TRBV19	TRBJ1-4	-	CVSSRTGGLNEKLFF	TGTGTCAGTAGTAGGACGGGCGGTCTTAATGAAAAACTGTTTTTT
-	TRBV27	TRBJ2-3	many	CASTSLGSPDTQYF	TGTGCCAGCACCAGCCTCGGGAGCCCAGATACGCAGTATTTT
TRBD2	TRBV5-5	TRBJ2-3	many	CASSSGLGSDTQYF	TGTGCCAGCAGCTCGGGACTAGGATCAGATACGCAGTATTTT
-	TRBV20-1	TRBJ1-2	few	CSARDRGRGSFKDGYTF	TGCAGTGCTAGAGATCGGGGGCGGGGCAGCTTTAAAGATGGCTACACCTTC
TRBD2	TRBV19	TRBJ2-3	-	CASSTTSGRTDTQYF	TGTGCCAGTAGTACTACTAGCGGTCGCACAGATACGCAGTATTTT
TRBD1	TRBV28	TRBJ1-4	many	CASTGTEKAGKLFF	TGTGCCAGCACCGGGACAGAGAAAGCCGGAAAACTGTTTTTT
TRBD2	TRBV20-1	TRBJ2-1	-	CSAFSGSGSYNEQFF	TGCAGTGCTTTCAGCGGGAGCGGTTCCTACAATGAGCAGTTCTTC
-	TRBV28	TRBJ2-5	many	CASSQMASIHQETQYF	TGTGCCAGCAGCCAGATGGCCTCCATTCACCAAGAGACCCAGTACTTC
-	TRBV28	TRBJ2-7	many	CASIRTGTGPGYEQYF	TGTGCCAGCATCCGAACCGGAACAGGTCCAGGCTACGAGCAGTACTTC